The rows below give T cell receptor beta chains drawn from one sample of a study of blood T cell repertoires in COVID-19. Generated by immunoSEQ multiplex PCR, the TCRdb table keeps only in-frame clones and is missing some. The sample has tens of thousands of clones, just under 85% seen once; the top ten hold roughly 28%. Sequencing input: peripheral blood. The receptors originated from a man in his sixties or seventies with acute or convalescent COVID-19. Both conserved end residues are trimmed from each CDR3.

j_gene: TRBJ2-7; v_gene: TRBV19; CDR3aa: ASKEGAGSYEQY
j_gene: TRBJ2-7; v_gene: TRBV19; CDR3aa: ASSLRTGGMIYPSYEQY
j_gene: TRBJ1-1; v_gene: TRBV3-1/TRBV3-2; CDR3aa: ASSQAREAF
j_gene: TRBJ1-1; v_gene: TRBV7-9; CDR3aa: ASRLQGAVGTEAF
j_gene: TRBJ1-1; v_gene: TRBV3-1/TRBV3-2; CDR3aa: ASSQDGQNEAF
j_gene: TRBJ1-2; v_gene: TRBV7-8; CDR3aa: ASSLGQNYGYT
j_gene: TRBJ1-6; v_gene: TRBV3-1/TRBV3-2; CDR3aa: ASSQRQGSDSPLH
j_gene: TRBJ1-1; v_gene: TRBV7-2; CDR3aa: ASRGQGATEAF
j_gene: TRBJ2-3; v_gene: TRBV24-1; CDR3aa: ATSDFLAGGADTQY
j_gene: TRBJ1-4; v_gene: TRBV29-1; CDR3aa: SALGGGSEKLF
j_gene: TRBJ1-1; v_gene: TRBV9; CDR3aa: ASSVVQNTEAF
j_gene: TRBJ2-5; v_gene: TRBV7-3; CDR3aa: ASSRLAGVPETQY
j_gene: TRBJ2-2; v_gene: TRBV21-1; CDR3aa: ASSLRGSVNTGELF
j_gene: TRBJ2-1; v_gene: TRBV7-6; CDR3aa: ASSLIGAGNEQF
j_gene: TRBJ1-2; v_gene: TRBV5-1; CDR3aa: ASGIGDRGFGGYT
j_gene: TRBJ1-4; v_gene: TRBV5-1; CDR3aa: ASSAYRVNEKLF
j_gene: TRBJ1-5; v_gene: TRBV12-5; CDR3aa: ASGLATGGRGGQPQH
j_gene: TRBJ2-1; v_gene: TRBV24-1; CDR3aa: ATSAWGTFNEQF
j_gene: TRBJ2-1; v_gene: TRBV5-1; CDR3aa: ASSLVLGEQF
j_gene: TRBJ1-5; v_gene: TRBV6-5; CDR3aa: ASTGWGNQPQH
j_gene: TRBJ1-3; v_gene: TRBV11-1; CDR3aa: ASSLVGSLSGNTIY
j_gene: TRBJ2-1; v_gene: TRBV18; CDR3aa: ASSSRDRGEQF
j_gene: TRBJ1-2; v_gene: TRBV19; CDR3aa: ASSMEGAQAYGYT
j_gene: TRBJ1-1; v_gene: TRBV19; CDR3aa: ASSIGQAVAEAF
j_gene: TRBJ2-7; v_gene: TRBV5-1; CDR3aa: ASSTTGEPPYEQY
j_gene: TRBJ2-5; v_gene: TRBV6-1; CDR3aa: ASRQDQETQY
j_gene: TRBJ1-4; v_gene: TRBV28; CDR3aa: ASSFGLLGEKLF
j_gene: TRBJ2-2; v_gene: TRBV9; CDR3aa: ASSVDGPGELF
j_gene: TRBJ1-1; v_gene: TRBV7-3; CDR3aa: ASSPRNRGKEAF
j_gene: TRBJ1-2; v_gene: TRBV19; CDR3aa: ASSTGTGNGYT
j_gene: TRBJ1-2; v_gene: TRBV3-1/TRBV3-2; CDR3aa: ASSQHNRGRLNYGYT